One and the same sample provided the 28 T cell receptor beta chains below, sequenced in a study of T cells after yellow fever vaccination. One entry per CDR3 protein, called by TCRdb with MiXCR from the 5' RACE reads. The profile shows more than 65,000 distinct CDR3 sequences, roughly 7% of them singletons. Material: CD8+ T cells sorted from PBMCs, obtained roughly 10 days after the first yellow fever vaccination. Receptors were obtained from a man younger than 35 who received the YFV17D yellow fever vaccine.

This clonotype was recorded a few times. The rearrangement joins TRBV12-3 or TRBV12-4 to TRBJ2-7; D may be TRBD2 (5 bases). Trimming cost V 6 bases and J 2 bases, with 11 bases left between them. The CDR3 runs to 13 residues. The CDR3: CASSSGGPYEQYV. The CDR3 DNA sequence: TGTGCCAGCAGCTCAGGCGGGCCCTACGAGCAGTACGTC.

This clonotype was picked up many times. The chain joins TRBV9 to TRBJ2-2; 10 bases agree with TRBD2. The CDR3 consists of 17 residues. The V and J ends lost 3 bases and 1 base, in that order; junction bases with no gene match: 6. Germline CDR1 and CDR2: SGDLS and YYNGEE. CDR3 in DNA: TGTGCCAGCAGCGATAGCGGGGGGAACGTGAACACCGGGGAGCTGTTTTTT. It translates to CASSDSGGNVNTGELFF.

This clonotype was counted many times. The chain carries TRBV15 and TRBJ2-3; TRBD1 aligns across 9 bases. Per the germline V gene, CDR1 is LNHNV and CDR2 is YYDKDF (reference sequence). V gave up 0 bases and J gave up 3 bases; unmatched junction bases: 7. CDR3 length: 17 amino acids. DNA of the CDR3: TGTGCCACCAGCAGAGAAAGCCGGGACAGGGATACAGATACGCAGTATTTT. It encodes CATSRESRDRDTDTQYF.

This clonotype was detected only a few times. The chain is built from TRBV21-1 and TRBJ2-1; TRBD2, the D gene given by the table, was not confirmed from the DNA. TRBV21-1 is classified as a pseudogene. The CDR3 covers 17 residues. CDR3 nucleotides: TGTGCCAGCAGCAAACGAAGGACTAGCGGGGGGGTCAATGAGCAGTTCTTC. Translating it yields CASSKRRTSGGVNEQFF.

This clonotype occurred a few times. This rearrangement joins TRBV6-2 or TRBV6-3 to TRBJ2-2; 7 positions agree with TRBD1. Germline V gene data show CDR1 as MNHEY and CDR2 as SVGEGT. The J segment lost 5 bases and the V segment lost 4 bases, leaving 22 bases of the junction unmatched. CDR3 length: 20 residues. This CDR3 is CASSSPTGQNTTPWTGELFF. CDR3 nucleotides: TGTGCCAGCAGTTCGCCCACGGGACAGAACACAACCCCATGGACCGGGGAGCTGTTTTTT.

This clonotype came up many times. The genes are TRBV10-2 and TRBJ2-3, with 9 nucleotides matching TRBD2. Germline trimming cut 7 bases from V and 4 bases from J; bases unmatched to any gene: 9. This CDR3 has 15 residues. Germline lookup yields CDR1 WSHSY and CDR2 SAAADI. CDR3: CASTPAGGQPDTQYF. CDR3 nucleotides: TGCGCCAGCACCCCAGCGGGGGGCCAGCCAGATACGCAGTATTTT.

This clonotype was observed at least ten times. The J gene is TRBJ2-7, the V gene TRBV14; D uncertain. The CDR3 is 15 residues long. The V and J ends lost 1 base and 3 bases respectively, with 13 bases between them. Germline-derived CDR1 and CDR2 are SGHDN and FVKESK. The CDR3 region has the DNA TGTGCCAGCAGCCAAGGAACGCCGCATCTCTACGAGCAGTACTTC. Its protein product is CASSQGTPHLYEQYF.

This clonotype was recorded many times. The chain uses TRBV4-1 and TRBJ2-1; the match to TRBD1 covers 9 bases. This CDR3 contains 15 residues. Trimming removed 2 bases from V and 7 bases from J; junction bases left unmatched: 6. Per germline, CDR1 MGHRA and CDR2 YSYEKL. The CDR3 reads CASSQSGTGWNEQFF. The CDR3 region has the DNA TGCGCCAGCAGCCAATCGGGGACAGGGTGGAATGAGCAGTTCTTC.

V is TRBV7-6 and J is TRBJ2-5; 11 bases are shared with TRBD1. The V and J ends lost 5 bases and 5 bases, in that order; junction bases with no gene match: 10. The germline CDR1 and CDR2 sequences are SGHVS and FNYEAQ. The CDR3 covers 16 residues. The CDR3 DNA sequence: TGTGCCAGCAGCCATGAGGACAGGGGGCTCTGGGAGACCCAGTACTTC. It is translated as CASSHEDRGLWETQYF.

There are many counts of this clonotype. The chain is built from TRBV6-5 and TRBJ2-1, with D possibly TRBD1 on 6 matching bases. The V gene's germline CDR1 is MNHEY and CDR2 SVGAGI. The CDR3 contains 14 residues. V gave up 0 bases and J gave up 9 bases, with 12 bases separating them. CDR3 nucleotide sequence: TGTGCCAGCAGTTACTCGAATGGGGGCGGTGAGCAGTTCTTC. Translating gives CASSYSNGGGEQFF.

This clonotype was recorded many times. The V call is TRBV6-5, the J call TRBJ1-1; D possibly corresponds to TRBD1 (5 bases). This CDR3 is built from 14 residues. The germline V gene encodes CDR1 MNHEY and CDR2 SVGAGI. V shed 1 base and J shed 4 bases, with 10 bases lying between them. This chain's CDR3 is CASSYLGGTTEAFF. DNA of the CDR3: TGTGCCAGCAGTTACTTGGGGGGGACCACTGAAGCTTTCTTT.

The sample holds many counts of this clonotype. The V gene is TRBV12-5, the J gene TRBJ2-7, with unresolved D. Trimming took off 5 bases at V and 7 bases at J, with 12 bases between the two ends. This CDR3 comprises 12 residues. Germline CDR1 LGHNT, CDR2 FRNRAP. CDR3 residues: CASGGPGPEQYV. CDR3 nucleotide sequence: TGTGCTAGTGGTGGACCCGGGCCAGAGCAGTACGTC.

Many counts were recorded for this clonotype. J is TRBJ1-2 and V is TRBV29-1; 7 bases map to TRBD1. The germline V gene has CDR1 SQVTM and CDR2 ANQGSEA. The V and J ends lost 4 bases and 4 bases, in that order; junction bases with no gene match: 12. The CDR3 has 15 residues. The CDR3 sequence is CSVGDSNHPTYGYTF. The CDR3, as DNA: TGCAGCGTTGGGGACAGTAACCACCCTACCTATGGCTACACCTTC.

This clonotype has a handful of counts. Written as DNA, the CDR3 is TGTGCCAGCAGGGATACTAGCGGGGGCCCGAGCTCCTACGAGCAGTACTTC. Translated, it gives CASRDTSGGPSSYEQYF. This chain uses TRBV12-3 or TRBV12-4 with TRBJ2-7; 11 nucleotides line up with TRBD2. V shed 6 bases and J 0 bases; nucleotides not matched to a gene: 10. The CDR3 has 17 residues.

This clonotype has only a few counts. This rearrangement joins TRBV4-1 to TRBJ2-2, with 7 positions matching TRBD1. The CDR3 length is 14 residues. Trimming at V came to 8 bases and at J to 5 bases, leaving 8 bases not matched to a gene. Germline CDR1 reads MGHRA; CDR2 reads YSYEKL. This CDR3 reads CASGRQGETGELFF. CDR3 DNA sequence: TGCGCCAGCGGACGACAGGGTGAAACCGGGGAGCTGTTTTTT.

The chain couples TRBV27 to TRBJ1-2; D uncertain. The CDR3 has 15 residues. V lost 2 bases, J lost 5 bases, and 15 bases lay in between. CDR1 MNHEY and CDR2 SMNVEV come from the germline V gene (reference sequence). The chain's CDR3 is CASSLVPTLNYGYTF. The CDR3 nucleotides read TGTGCCAGCAGTTTAGTTCCCACCCTGAATTATGGCTACACCTTC.

V usage is TRBV5-6 and J usage is TRBJ2-7, with a weak D call TRBD1 (6 bases). The CDR3 length is 14 residues. Germline CDR1 reads SGHDT; CDR2 reads YYEEEE. V was clipped by 5 bases and J by 3 bases, with 15 bases between them. The CDR3: CASRIQGYIYEQYV. DNA of the CDR3: TGTGCCAGCAGAATACAGGGTTATATCTACGAGCAGTACGTC.

In this sample, this clonotype turned up many times. V gene TRBV5-1 combines with J gene TRBJ2-7; D is unclear. The CDR3 covers 13 residues. V lost 0 bases and J lost 2, with 6 bases in between. Germline-derived CDR1 and CDR2 are SGHRS and YFSETQ. CDR3 loop: CASSLGHAYEQYF. The CDR3 nucleotides are TGCGCCAGCAGCTTGGGGCATGCCTACGAGCAGTACTTC.

With regard to this clonotype: Possible read error: a much larger clone is one base away. CDR3 bases: TGCGCCAGCTCAGGACAGGGGGTCACTGAAGCTTTCTTT. This translates into CASSGQGVTEAFF. The V call is TRBV4-3, the J call TRBJ1-1; 10 positions agree with TRBD1. CDR1 is LGHNA, CDR2 YSLEER, per germline. The length of the CDR3 is 13 residues. Trimming at V came to 8 bases and at J to 4 bases, leaving 4 bases not matched to a gene.

This clonotype was counted between two and nine times. The CDR3 spells CASSRHGGASGTGELFF. CDR3 coding DNA: TGCGCCAGCAGCCGGCACGGGGGGGCCTCAGGGACCGGGGAGCTGTTTTTT. The chain links TRBV4-1 to TRBJ2-2, with 8 bases fitting TRBD2. The V gene's germline CDR1 is MGHRA and CDR2 YSYEKL. The V segment lost 4 bases and the J segment 5 bases; nucleotides outside the gene matches: 12. This CDR3 comprises 17 residues.

Remarks on this clonotype: A much larger clone sits a single nucleotide away, making a read error possible. This chain joins TRBV6-1 and TRBJ2-2; 8 bases map to TRBD1. Per germline, CDR1 MNHNS and CDR2 SASEGT. This CDR3 is 16 amino acids long. The CDR3 bases are TGTGGCAGCAGGCAACCGGGACAGGATTACACCGGGGAGCTGTTTTTT. Translation: CGSRQPGQDYTGELFF.

This clonotype came up many times. The CDR3, as DNA: TGTGCCAGCAGTTTTCCCCGGGGGGCGGGGGGCACCACAGATACGCAGTATTTT. Its translation: CASSFPRGAGGTTDTQYF. The genes are TRBV12-3 or TRBV12-4 and TRBJ2-3; 8 bases match TRBD2. The V gene end was trimmed by 3 bases and the J gene end by 2 bases; junction bases not matched to a gene: 13. The CDR3 runs to 18 residues.

Notes on this clonotype: A much larger clone sits a single nucleotide away, making a read error possible. The chain combines TRBV24-1 with TRBJ2-1; D gene uncertain. Per the germline V gene, CDR1 is KGHDR and CDR2 is SFDVKD. This CDR3 has 16 residues. The CDR3 spells CVTSDPRYSSYNEQFF. CDR3 DNA sequence: TGTGTCACCAGTGACCCCAGGTATAGCTCCTACAATGAGCAGTTCTTC.

This clonotype occurred many times. The chain combines TRBV10-3 with TRBJ2-3; TRBD2 matches at 14 bases. This CDR3 is built from 17 residues. V was pared by 8 bases and J by 3 bases, with 10 bases of the junction left unmatched. CDR1 is ENHRY and CDR2 is SYGVKD in the germline V gene. The CDR3 DNA reads as TGTGCCATCGGGGGGACTAGCGGGGGCACTGATACAGATACGCAGTATTTT. Protein product: CAIGGTSGGTDTDTQYF.

The chain recombines TRBV7-6 with TRBJ2-7; weak D call: TRBD1 (5 bases). This CDR3 comprises 13 residues. Per the germline V gene, CDR1 is SGHVS and CDR2 is FNYEAQ. Trimming took 3 bases from V and 5 from J, leaving 11 bases between them. The CDR3: CASSFQGLDEQYF. The CDR3 DNA is TGTGCCAGCAGCTTCCAGGGTTTGGACGAGCAGTACTTC. Full variable domain (missing parts from reference TRBV7-6 and TRBJ2-7): GAGVSQSPRYKVTKRGQDVALRCDPISGHVSLYWYRQALGQGPEFLTYFNYEAQQDKSGLPNDRFSAERPEGSISTLTIQRTEQRDSAMYRCASSFQGLDEQYFGPGTRLTVT.

The chain carries TRBV5-5 and TRBJ2-1; D is possibly TRBD1 (6 bases). CDR1 SGHKS and CDR2 YYEKEE come from the germline V gene (reference sequence). V was trimmed by 4 bases and J by 2 bases, leaving 13 bases between them. The CDR3 has 15 residues. The CDR3 sequence is CASSTDRRTYNEQFF. CDR3 coding DNA: TGTGCCAGCAGCACCGACAGGAGAACCTACAATGAGCAGTTCTTC.

This clonotype was seen repeatedly, ten times or more. This sequence joins TRBV4-3 and TRBJ2-1; D gene ambiguous. Germline V CDR1 and CDR2: LGHNA, YSLEER. The CDR3 is made up of 14 amino acids. Trimming took off 5 bases at V and 5 bases at J, with 13 bases between the two ends. The CDR3 here is CASSGRFPDNEQFF. The CDR3 bases are TGCGCCAGCAGCGGGCGCTTCCCCGACAATGAGCAGTTCTTC.

The chain combines TRBV4-2 with TRBJ1-4, with D uncertain. This CDR3 has 19 amino acids. Per the germline V gene, CDR1 is LGHNA and CDR2 is YNFKEQ. V was clipped by 2 bases and J by 0 bases, with 19 bases between them. CDR3 sequence: CASSQKVDVPISTNEKLFF. CDR3 DNA sequence: TGTGCCAGCAGCCAAAAAGTCGACGTTCCAATTTCAACTAATGAAAAACTGTTTTTT.